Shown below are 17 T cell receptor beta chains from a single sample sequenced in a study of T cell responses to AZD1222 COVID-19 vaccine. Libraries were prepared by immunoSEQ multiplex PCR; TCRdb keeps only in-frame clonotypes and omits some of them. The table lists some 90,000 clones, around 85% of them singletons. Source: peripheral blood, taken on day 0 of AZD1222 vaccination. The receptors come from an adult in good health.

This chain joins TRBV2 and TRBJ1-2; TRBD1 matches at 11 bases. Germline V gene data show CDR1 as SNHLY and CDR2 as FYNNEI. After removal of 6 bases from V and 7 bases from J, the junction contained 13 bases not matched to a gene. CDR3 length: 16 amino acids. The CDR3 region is CASRPGQGAKSIGYTF. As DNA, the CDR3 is TGTGCCAGCAGACCCGGACAGGGGGCGAAGAGTATTGGCTACACCTTC.

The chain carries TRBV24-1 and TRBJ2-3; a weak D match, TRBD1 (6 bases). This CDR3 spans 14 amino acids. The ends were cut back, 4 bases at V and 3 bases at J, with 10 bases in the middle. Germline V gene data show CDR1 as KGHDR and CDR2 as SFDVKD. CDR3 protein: CATSDQGLTDTQYF. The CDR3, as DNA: TGTGCCACCAGTGACCAGGGGCTTACAGATACGCAGTATTTT.

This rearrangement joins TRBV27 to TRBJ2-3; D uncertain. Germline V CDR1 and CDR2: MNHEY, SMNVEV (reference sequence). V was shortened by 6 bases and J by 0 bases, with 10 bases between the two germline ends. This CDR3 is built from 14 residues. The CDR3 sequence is CASSPTVSTDTQYF. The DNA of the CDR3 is TGTGCCAGCAGCCCAACAGTTAGCACAGATACGCAGTATTTT.

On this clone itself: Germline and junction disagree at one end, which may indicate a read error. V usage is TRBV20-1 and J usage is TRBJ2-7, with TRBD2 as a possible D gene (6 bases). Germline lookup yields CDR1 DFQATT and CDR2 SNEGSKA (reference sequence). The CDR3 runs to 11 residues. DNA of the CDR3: TGCAGTGCTAGGGGGGAGGAGACCGAACACTTC. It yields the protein CSARGEETEHF.

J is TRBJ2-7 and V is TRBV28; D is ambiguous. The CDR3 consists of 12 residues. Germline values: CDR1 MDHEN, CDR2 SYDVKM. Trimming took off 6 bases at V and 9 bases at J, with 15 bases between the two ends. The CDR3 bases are TGTGCCAGCAGCCCCCAGAAGGCAGGGCAGTACTTC. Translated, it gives CASSPQKAGQYF.

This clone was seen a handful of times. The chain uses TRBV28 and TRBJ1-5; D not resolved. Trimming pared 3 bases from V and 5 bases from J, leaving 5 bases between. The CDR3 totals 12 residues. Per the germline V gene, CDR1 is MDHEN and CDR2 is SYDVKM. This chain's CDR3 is CASSLLYQPQHF. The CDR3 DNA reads TGTGCCAGCAGTTTGCTTTATCAGCCCCAGCATTTT.

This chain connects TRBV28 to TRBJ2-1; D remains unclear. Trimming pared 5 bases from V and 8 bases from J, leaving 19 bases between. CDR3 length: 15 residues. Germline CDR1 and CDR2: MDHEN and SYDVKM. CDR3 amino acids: CASSARADGVDEQFF. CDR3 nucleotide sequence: TGTGCCAGCAGTGCAAGGGCCGATGGTGTGGATGAGCAGTTCTTC.

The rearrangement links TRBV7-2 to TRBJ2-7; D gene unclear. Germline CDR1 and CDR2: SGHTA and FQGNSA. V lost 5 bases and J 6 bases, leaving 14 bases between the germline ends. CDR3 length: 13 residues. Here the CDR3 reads CASSPGRASEQYF. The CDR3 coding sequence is TGTGCCAGCAGCCCCGGACGGGCGTCCGAGCAGTACTTC.

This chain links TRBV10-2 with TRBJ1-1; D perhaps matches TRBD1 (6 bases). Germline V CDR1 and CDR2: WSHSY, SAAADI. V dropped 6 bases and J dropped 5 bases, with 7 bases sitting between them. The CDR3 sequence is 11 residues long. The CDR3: CASRGQTEAFF. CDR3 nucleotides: TGCGCCAGCAGAGGACAGACTGAAGCTTTCTTT.

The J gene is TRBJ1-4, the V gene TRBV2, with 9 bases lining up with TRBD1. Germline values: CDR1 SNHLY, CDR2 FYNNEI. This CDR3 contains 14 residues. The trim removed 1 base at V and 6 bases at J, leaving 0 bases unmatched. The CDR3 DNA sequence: TGTGCCAGCAGTGAAGGGACAGGGGATGAAAAACTGTTTTTT. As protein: CASSEGTGDEKLFF. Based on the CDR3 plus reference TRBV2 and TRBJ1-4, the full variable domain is EPEVTQTPSHQVTQMGQEVILRCVPISNHLYFYWYRQILGQKVEFLVSFYNNEISEKSEIFDDQFSVERPDGSNFTLKIRSTKLEDSAMYFCASSEGTGDEKLFFGSGTQLSVL.

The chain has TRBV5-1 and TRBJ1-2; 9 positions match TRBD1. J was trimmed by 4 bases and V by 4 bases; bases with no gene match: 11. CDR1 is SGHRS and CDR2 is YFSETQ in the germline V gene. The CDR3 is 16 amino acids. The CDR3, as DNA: TGCGCCAGCAGCCCCATGAGGGGACAGGGTGCCTATGGCTACACCTTC. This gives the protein CASSPMRGQGAYGYTF.

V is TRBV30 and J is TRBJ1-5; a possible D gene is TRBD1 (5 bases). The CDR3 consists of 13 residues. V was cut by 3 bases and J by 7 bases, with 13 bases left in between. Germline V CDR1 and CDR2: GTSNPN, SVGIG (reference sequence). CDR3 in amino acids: CAWSGGGKQPQHF. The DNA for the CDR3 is TGTGCCTGGAGCGGCGGGGGGAAACAGCCCCAGCATTTT.

Here the CDR3 reads CASSHTGFNSPLHF. As DNA, the CDR3 is TGTGCCAGCAGCCACACAGGGTTCAATTCACCCCTCCACTTT. The genes are TRBV7-2 and TRBJ1-6, with D possibly being TRBD1 (6 bases). CDR3 size: 14 residues. The V gene lost 5 bases and the J gene lost 7 bases, with 12 bases spanning the gap. The germline CDR1 and CDR2 sequences are SGHTA and FQGNSA. Complete variable domain (other parts from reference TRBV7-2 and TRBJ1-6): GAGVSQSPSNKVTEKGKDVELRCDPISGHTALYWYRQSLGQGLEFLIYFQGNSAPDKSGLPSDRFSAERTGGSVSTLTIQRTQQEDSAVYLCASSHTGFNSPLHFGNGTRLTVT.

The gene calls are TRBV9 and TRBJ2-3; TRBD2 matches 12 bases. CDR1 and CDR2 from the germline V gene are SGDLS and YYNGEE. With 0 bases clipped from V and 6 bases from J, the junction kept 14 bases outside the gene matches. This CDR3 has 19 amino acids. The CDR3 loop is CASSVGLAGDTGWADTQYF. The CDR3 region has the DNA TGTGCCAGCAGCGTAGGACTAGCGGGAGATACGGGTTGGGCTGATACGCAGTATTTT.

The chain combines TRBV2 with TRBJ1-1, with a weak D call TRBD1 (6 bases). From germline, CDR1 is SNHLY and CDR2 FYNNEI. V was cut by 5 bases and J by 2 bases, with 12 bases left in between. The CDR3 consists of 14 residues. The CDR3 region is CASSPRTANTEAFF. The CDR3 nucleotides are TGTGCCAGCAGTCCGCGGACAGCTAACACTGAAGCTTTCTTT.

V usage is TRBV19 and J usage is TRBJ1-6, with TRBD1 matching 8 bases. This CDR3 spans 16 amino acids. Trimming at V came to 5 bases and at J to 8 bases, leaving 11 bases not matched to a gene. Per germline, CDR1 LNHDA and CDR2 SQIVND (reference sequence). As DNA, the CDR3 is TGTGCCAGTAGTCTTCCCCCGGACAGGGCGGATTCACCCCTCCACTTT. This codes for CASSLPPDRADSPLHF. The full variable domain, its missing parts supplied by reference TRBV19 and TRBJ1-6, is DGGITQSPKYLFRKEGQNVTLSCEQNLNHDAMYWYRQDPGQGLRLIYYSQIVNDFQKGDIAEGYSVSREKKESFPLTVTSAQKNPTAFYLCASSLPPDRADSPLHFGNGTRLTVT.

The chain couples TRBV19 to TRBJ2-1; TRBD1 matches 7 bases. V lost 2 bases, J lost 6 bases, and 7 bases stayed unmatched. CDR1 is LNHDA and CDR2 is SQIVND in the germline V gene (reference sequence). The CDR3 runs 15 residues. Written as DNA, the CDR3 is TGTGCCAGTAGTATAACGACAGGGCCCGGCAATGAGCAGTTCTTC. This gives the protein CASSITTGPGNEQFF. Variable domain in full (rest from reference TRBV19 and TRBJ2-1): DGGITQSPKYLFRKEGQNVTLSCEQNLNHDAMYWYRQDPGQGLRLIYYSQIVNDFQKGDIAEGYSVSREKKESFPLTVTSAQKNPTAFYLCASSITTGPGNEQFFGPGTRLTVL.